This T cell receptor (beta chain) was observed in a study of blood T cell repertoires in COVID-19. Study in general: Donors in the United States, Italy and Spain gave samples during acute or convalescent COVID-19. The cDNA or gDNA used as material had been derived from T cells, B-cell-depleted T cells, or PBMCs.

There are 16 residues in the CDR3. Trimming removed 4 bases from V and 3 bases from J, with 15 bases in between. From germline, CDR1 is LGHNA and CDR2 YSLEER. Source study methods: Reference gene primers were amplified, and this amplification served to estimate nucleated cell counts. Repertoires were generated with immunoSEQ multiplex PCR, while TCRdb's copy carries only in-frame clones and drops some. Clonal size and the V and J genes are those of that table, whereas D and trimming came from the DNA. The table lists about 130,000 clones, roughly 80% of them singletons. This clone was picked up one time.

The sequence derives from an elderly woman with acute or convalescent COVID-19. This chain uses TRBV4-3 with TRBJ1-4; tentatively, D is TRBD1 (5 bases). The sequencing sample was made of peripheral blood. The DNA of the CDR3 is TGCGCCAGCAGCCTGGGGCGTATGCCGTCTAATGAAAAACTGTTTTTT. It specifies CASSLGRMPSNEKLFF.